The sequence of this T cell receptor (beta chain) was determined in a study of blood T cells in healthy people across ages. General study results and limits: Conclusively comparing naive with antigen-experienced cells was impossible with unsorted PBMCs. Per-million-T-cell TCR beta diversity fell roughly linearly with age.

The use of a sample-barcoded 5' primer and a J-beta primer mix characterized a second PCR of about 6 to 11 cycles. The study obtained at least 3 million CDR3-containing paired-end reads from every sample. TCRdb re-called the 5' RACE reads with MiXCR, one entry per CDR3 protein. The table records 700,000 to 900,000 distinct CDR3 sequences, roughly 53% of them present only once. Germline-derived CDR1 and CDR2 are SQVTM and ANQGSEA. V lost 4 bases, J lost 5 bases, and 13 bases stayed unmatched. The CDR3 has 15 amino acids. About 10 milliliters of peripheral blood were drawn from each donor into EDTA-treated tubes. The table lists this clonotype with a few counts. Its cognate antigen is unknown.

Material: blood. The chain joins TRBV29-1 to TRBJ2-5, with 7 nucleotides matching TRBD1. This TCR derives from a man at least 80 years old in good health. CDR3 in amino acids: CSVGDRPSSRETQYF. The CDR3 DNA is TGCAGCGTTGGGGACAGACCATCCAGTCGGGAGACCCAGTACTTC.